One sample yielded the 28 T cell receptor beta chains listed below, sequenced in a study of blood T cell repertoires in COVID-19. Sequencing used immunoSEQ multiplex PCR; TCRdb keeps in-frame clones, though not all of them. This table holds approximately 59,000 clones, approximately 80% found once. The sequencing input was peripheral blood. The receptors stem from an elderly woman with acute or convalescent COVID-19.

The chain recombines TRBV19 with TRBJ2-1, with 10 bases identical to TRBD1. Trimming at V came to 6 bases and at J to 6 bases, leaving 14 bases not matched to a gene. Germline V gene sequence: CDR1 LNHDA, CDR2 SQIVND (reference sequence). The CDR3 runs 17 residues. CDR3 in amino acids: CASSPLPGQGFANEQFF. CDR3 nucleotides: TGTGCCAGTAGCCCATTGCCGGGACAGGGGTTTGCCAATGAGCAGTTCTTC.

This CDR3 reads CASSQDPVRTQYF. The CDR3 DNA sequence: TGTGCCAGCAGCCAAGATCCGGTGCGTACGCAGTATTTT. The gene calls are TRBV4-2 and TRBJ2-3; D call uncertain. CDR3 length equals 13 residues. V was cut by 0 bases and J by 8 bases, with 9 bases left in between. Germline lookup yields CDR1 LGHNA and CDR2 YNFKEQ.

The genes are TRBV6-5 and TRBJ2-3; 9 bases agree with TRBD1. The CDR3 consists of 14 residues. Germline CDR1 is MNHEY and CDR2 is SVGAGI. With V trimmed by 6 bases and J by 2 bases, 3 bases remained unmatched. The CDR3 sequence is CASSYRGPTDTQYF. DNA for the CDR3: TGTGCCAGCAGCTACAGGGGGCCCACAGATACGCAGTATTTT.

This clone was detected a few times. The chain combines TRBV4-3 with TRBJ1-2, with 10 bases identical to TRBD1. Trimming took 1 base from V and 6 from J; bases not matched to a gene: 2. The V gene's germline CDR1 is LGHNA and CDR2 YSLEER. The CDR3 is made up of 14 amino acids. CDR3 amino acids: CASSQGQGADGYTF. CDR3 nucleotide sequence: TGCGCCAGCAGCCAAGGACAGGGGGCAGATGGCTACACCTTC.

The V gene is TRBV28, the J gene TRBJ1-5; tentatively, D is TRBD1 (5 bases). Trimming removed 4 bases from V and 4 bases from J, with 11 bases in between. CDR1 is MDHEN and CDR2 is SYDVKM in the germline V gene. The CDR3 contains 14 residues. The CDR3 nucleotides read TGTGCCAGCAGTTCCCAGGGTTGGAATCAGCCCCAGCATTTT. As protein: CASSSQGWNQPQHF. Based on the CDR3 plus reference TRBV28 and TRBJ1-5, the full variable domain is DVKVTQSSRYLVKRTGEKVFLECVQDMDHENMFWYRQDPGLGLRLIYFSYDVKMKEKGDIPEGYSVSREKKERFSLILESASTNQTSMYLCASSSQGWNQPQHFGDGTRLSIL.

The chain recombines TRBV15 with TRBJ1-1; D may be TRBD1 (6 bases). V lost 5 bases to trimming and J lost 4 bases, with 11 bases between them. This CDR3 region has 13 residues. Germline CDR1 is LNHNV and CDR2 is YYDKDF (reference sequence). The CDR3 sequence: CATSLQGGTEAFF. The CDR3, as DNA: TGTGCCACCAGCTTACAGGGTGGCACTGAAGCTTTCTTT.

The chain couples TRBV10-2 to TRBJ2-3; D might be TRBD1 (6 bases). The germline CDR1 and CDR2 sequences are WSHSY and SAAADI. The CDR3 runs 17 residues. The ends were cut back, 6 bases at V and 2 bases at J, with 21 bases in the middle. The CDR3 region has the DNA TGCGCCAGCAGGGGGGCCCTTAAGGTTAGAGACACAGATACGCAGTATTTT. This sequence encodes CASRGALKVRDTDTQYF.

This clone turned up a few times. The chain has TRBV5-8 and TRBJ1-1; 8 nucleotides align to TRBD1. V dropped 5 bases and J dropped 1; count of bases not matched to a gene: 10. Germline-derived CDR1 and CDR2 are SGHTS and YDEGEE. This CDR3 is built from 16 residues. DNA of the CDR3: TGTGCCAGCAGACTCCGTCGGACAGGGCCGAACACTGAAGCTTTCTTT. It is translated as CASRLRRTGPNTEAFF.

The chain combines TRBV9 with TRBJ2-6, with D unclear. The length of the CDR3 is 16 residues. Trimming removed 1 base from V and 3 bases from J, with 11 bases in between. The germline V gene encodes CDR1 SGDLS and CDR2 YYNGEE. CDR3 amino acids: CASSVSGLGGANVLTF. In DNA form, the CDR3 reads TGTGCCAGCAGCGTATCTGGCCTAGGTGGGGCCAACGTCCTGACTTTC.

This chain uses TRBV7-9 with TRBJ2-1; 9 nucleotides match TRBD2. The germline CDR1 and CDR2 sequences are SEHNR and FQNEAQ (reference sequence). There are 15 residues in the CDR3. The J segment lost 7 bases and the V segment lost 3 bases, leaving 7 bases of the junction unmatched. The DNA for the CDR3 is TGTGCCAGCAGCTTGGCGGGAGGGCCACGGAATGAGCAGTTCTTC. It specifies CASSLAGGPRNEQFF.

The rearrangement joins TRBV27 to TRBJ2-7; 7 nucleotides agree with TRBD1. The J segment lost 5 bases and the V segment lost 0 bases, leaving 7 bases of the junction unmatched. CDR3 length: 15 amino acids. CDR1 and CDR2 (germline): MNHEY, SMNVEV (reference sequence). The CDR3 protein is CASSLSYRGLNEQYF. The CDR3, as DNA: TGTGCCAGCAGTTTATCGTACAGGGGTCTAAACGAGCAGTACTTC.

The chain combines TRBV7-2 with TRBJ2-3; weak D call: TRBD2 (6 bases). This CDR3 region has 15 residues. Between the trimmed V and J ends, which lost 1 base and 4 bases, there was a span of 12 bases. CDR1 is SGHTA, CDR2 FQGNSA, per germline. The CDR3 DNA follows: TGTGCCAGCAGCTTAGATCAGGGAGGAGCAGATACGCAGTATTTT. Its protein product is CASSLDQGGADTQYF.

This clone was picked up one time. DNA for the CDR3: TGCACCAGCAGCCAGCTGGACAGGCTGTCCTGGGATACGCAGTATTTT. As protein: CTSSQLDRLSWDTQYF. This chain joins TRBV1 and TRBJ2-3; the table's D gene call, TRBD1, was not cross checked with the DNA. TRBV1 represents a pseudogene. This CDR3 has 16 amino acids.

As for this clone: Other DNA sequences in this sample translate to the same CDR3. The chain is built from TRBV5-6 and TRBJ1-1; weak D call: TRBD1 (5 bases). Trimming took 2 bases from V and 2 from J, leaving 16 bases between them. The CDR3 runs to 16 residues. Per the germline V gene, CDR1 is SGHDT and CDR2 is YYEEEE. The CDR3 DNA is TGTGCCAGCAGCTTTGGTATCGACAGAACCAACACTGAAGCTTTCTTT. It yields the protein CASSFGIDRTNTEAFF.

The chain is built from TRBV10-3 and TRBJ2-4; a weak D match, TRBD1 (6 bases). The germline V and J ends were trimmed by 2 bases and 6 bases, with 11 bases remaining between them. This CDR3 has 14 residues. Germline loops: CDR1 ENHRY, CDR2 SYGVKD. CDR3 nucleotides: TGTGCCATCAGTGAGCTGGACAGAGGAAACATTCAGTACTTC. It yields the protein CAISELDRGNIQYF.

This clone showed up just a few times. The chain combines TRBV18 with TRBJ1-1; D not resolved. V shed 4 bases and J shed 5 bases, with 14 bases lying between them. The CDR3 spans 14 residues. Germline CDR1 is KGHSH and CDR2 is LQKENI. CDR3: CASSLLHEGTEAFF. The CDR3 DNA reads TGTGCCAGCTCACTACTACATGAAGGAACTGAAGCTTTCTTT.

This clone was recorded once. This chain joins TRBV7-2 and TRBJ1-1; 10 bases align to TRBD1. The germline V gene encodes CDR1 SGHTA and CDR2 FQGNSA. Trimming took 3 bases from V and 5 from J; bases not matched to a gene: 6. The CDR3 is made up of 15 amino acids. For the CDR3, the DNA is TGTGCCAGCAGCTTTGGGACAGGGGTGAGGACTGAAGCTTTCTTT. Residues: CASSFGTGVRTEAFF.

This chain uses TRBV6-2 or TRBV6-3 with TRBJ1-1; D is undetermined. This CDR3 has 17 amino acids. Per germline, CDR1 MNHEY and CDR2 SVGEGT. Trimming cost V 2 bases and J 1 base, with 17 bases left between them. The CDR3 protein is CASSYEILTFENTEAFF. CDR3 coding DNA: TGTGCCAGCAGTTACGAGATCCTAACCTTTGAGAACACTGAAGCTTTCTTT.

The chain has TRBV27 and TRBJ1-1; 8 nucleotides agree with TRBD1. V lost 5 bases to trimming and J lost 5 bases; unmatched junction nucleotides: 7. This CDR3 region has 14 residues. Germline loops: CDR1 MNHEY, CDR2 SMNVEV (reference sequence). The CDR3 protein is CASSIGQGRTEAFF. As DNA, the CDR3 is TGTGCCAGCAGTATAGGACAGGGTAGGACTGAAGCTTTCTTT.

CDR3 in DNA: TGTGCCAGCAGCTTGTCAAATTCACCCCTCCACTTT. It translates to CASSLSNSPLHF. V is TRBV5-4 and J is TRBJ1-6; D not resolved. V lost 1 base to trimming and J lost 7 bases, with 3 bases between them. CDR1 and CDR2 from the germline V gene are SGHNT and YYREEE (reference sequence). The CDR3 contains 12 residues.

This clone was detected only once. This chain joins TRBV29-1 and TRBJ2-1, with a tentative D call TRBD2 (5 bases). V was shortened by 4 bases and J by 15 bases, with 19 bases between the two germline ends. The germline gives CDR1 SQVTM, CDR2 ANQGSEA. The CDR3 contains 12 residues. Here the CDR3 reads CSVAAQAELGFF. The CDR3 DNA is TGCAGCGTTGCTGCCCAAGCGGAATTAGGGTTCTTC.

V gene TRBV19 combines with J gene TRBJ2-2, with 11 nucleotides matching TRBD2. CDR1 LNHDA and CDR2 SQIVND come from the germline V gene (reference sequence). The CDR3 is 17 amino acids. After removal of 5 bases from V and 4 bases from J, the junction contained 9 bases not matched to a gene. The CDR3 DNA sequence: TGTGCCAGTAGTCGTCTAGCGGGGGGCCCGGTCACCGGGGAGCTGTTTTTT. Its translation: CASSRLAGGPVTGELFF. The full variable domain, rest sourced from reference TRBV19 and TRBJ2-2, is DGGITQSPKYLFRKEGQNVTLSCEQNLNHDAMYWYRQDPGQGLRLIYYSQIVNDFQKGDIAEGYSVSREKKESFPLTVTSAQKNPTAFYLCASSRLAGGPVTGELFFGEGSRLTVL.

The chain employs TRBV9 and TRBJ1-2; TRBD1 aligns across 10 bases. The CDR3 loop spans 17 amino acids. The germline gives CDR1 SGDLS, CDR2 YYNGEE. The V segment lost 0 bases and the J segment 6 bases; nucleotides outside the gene matches: 11. The CDR3 DNA reads as TGTGCCAGCAGCGTAGGAGGAGGGGACAGGGGAACTAATGGCTACACCTTC. This encodes CASSVGGGDRGTNGYTF.

The rearrangement links TRBV18 to TRBJ1-2; 10 bases map to TRBD1. Germline CDR1 is KGHSH and CDR2 is LQKENI. The trim removed 2 bases at V and 3 bases at J, leaving 0 bases unmatched. This CDR3 has 14 residues. CDR3 DNA: TGTGCCAGCTCACCAGGGACAGGGGACTATGGCTACACCTTC. It yields the protein CASSPGTGDYGYTF. The full variable domain, rest sourced from reference TRBV18 and TRBJ1-2, is NAGVMQNPRHLVRRRGQEARLRCSPMKGHSHVYWYRQLPEEGLKFMVYLQKENIIDESGMPKERFSAEFPKEGPSILRIQQVVRGDSAAYFCASSPGTGDYGYTFGSGTRLTVV.

This sequence joins TRBV20-1 and TRBJ2-1, with D maybe TRBD2 (5 bases). The CDR3 consists of 11 residues. Germline lookup yields CDR1 DFQATT and CDR2 SNEGSKA (reference sequence). Trimming took 1 base from V and 8 from J, leaving 6 bases between them. CDR3 nucleotides: TGCAGTGCTAGAGGCGGGCATGAGCAGTTCTTC. Translating gives CSARGGHEQFF.

The chain recombines TRBV3-1 (or the pseudogene TRBV3-2) with TRBJ2-5; 15 positions match TRBD2. Losses at the gene ends were 6 bases for V and 4 bases for J; bases not matched to a gene: 3. CDR3 length: 15 residues. Germline loops: CDR1 LGHDT, CDR2 YNNKEL (reference sequence). The CDR3 DNA reads as TGTGCCAGCAGATCGGGACTAGCGGGGGGAGAGACCCAGTACTTC. Amino acid sequence: CASRSGLAGGETQYF.

The V call is TRBV19, the J call TRBJ1-1; TRBD1 agrees at 8 bases. After removal of 7 bases from V and 1 base from J, the junction contained 8 bases not matched to a gene. From germline, CDR1 is LNHDA and CDR2 SQIVND (reference sequence). The CDR3 extends over 15 amino acids. CDR3 region: CASTHRTGPNTEAFF. DNA for the CDR3: TGTGCCAGTACCCATAGGACAGGGCCGAACACTGAAGCTTTCTTT.

V usage is TRBV19 and J usage is TRBJ1-6; weak D call: TRBD1 (5 bases). The CDR3 runs 15 residues. The V end was cut by 2 bases, the J end by 4 bases, with 9 bases between. Per germline, CDR1 LNHDA and CDR2 SQIVND (reference sequence). CDR3 in DNA: TGTGCCAGTAGTATATTCGACAGTTATAATTCACCCCTCCACTTT. Its translation is CASSIFDSYNSPLHF.